Each of the 29 T cell receptor beta chains below was sequenced from the same sample in a study of OX40 agonist ivuxolimab in advanced cancers. The repertoire was sequenced with immunoSEQ multiplex PCR; TCRdb's copy has only in-frame clones and lacks some. This sample has 65,000 to 90,000 clones, with 65% to 90% found just once. Sequenced material: CD4+ or CD8+ T cells sorted from blood, taken in a trial of the OX40 agonist ivuxolimab. The receptors derive from an adult with an advanced solid tumor such as melanoma, head and neck, liver or kidney cancer.

The chain couples TRBV9 to TRBJ1-5; D uncertain. The germline V gene has CDR1 SGDLS and CDR2 YYNGEE. The V end lost 4 bases, the J end lost 4 bases, and 9 bases lay between the germline ends. The CDR3 covers 13 residues. The CDR3 here is CASSPQPNQPQHF. In nucleotides, the CDR3 is TGTGCCAGCAGCCCCCAGCCGAATCAGCCCCAGCATTTT.

This clone has a single count. The DNA for the CDR3 is TGCGCCAGCAGCCCGGGGGACAGTCGGGGTCGAGAGACCCAGTACTTC. Translating gives CASSPGDSRGRETQYF. The V call is TRBV5-1, the J call TRBJ2-5, with D maybe TRBD1 (7 bases). Trimming removed 4 bases from V and 4 bases from J, with 20 bases in between. The CDR3 spans 16 residues. In germline, CDR1 is SGHRS, CDR2 YFSETQ.

The chain couples TRBV30 to TRBJ1-6; maybe TRBD1 (6 bases). Trimming removed 2 bases from V and 9 bases from J, with 20 bases in between. Germline V gene data show CDR1 as GTSNPN and CDR2 as SVGIG (reference sequence). CDR3 size: 16 residues. The CDR3 bases are TGTGCCTGGAGTCCGGGGGCTTCTCAAGGTGGTTCACCCCTCCACTTT. Protein product: CAWSPGASQGGSPLHF.

This chain joins TRBV6-1 and TRBJ1-5; D gene uncertain. Trimming pared 0 bases from V and 9 bases from J, leaving 12 bases between. CDR3 length: 14 amino acids. Germline V CDR1 and CDR2: MNHNS, SASEGT. The CDR3 reads CASSEAGSRRPQHF. Here the CDR3 DNA reads TGTGCCAGCAGTGAAGCAGGGTCTAGGAGGCCCCAGCATTTT.

The chain employs TRBV7-8 and TRBJ2-7, with D perhaps TRBD1 (6 bases). The germline V gene encodes CDR1 SGHVS and CDR2 FQNEAQ. V dropped 7 bases and J dropped 2 bases, with 15 bases sitting between them. The CDR3 is made up of 14 amino acids. The CDR3 here is CASNAGVGAYEQYF. In DNA, the CDR3 is TGTGCCAGCAATGCAGGGGTAGGGGCCTACGAGCAGTACTTC.

In its sample, this clone was seen once. The CDR3: CASSTRGLRTDTQYF. CDR3 DNA sequence: TGTGCCAGTAGTACCAGGGGGCTGAGGACAGATACGCAGTATTTT. The genes are TRBV19 and TRBJ2-3; 8 nucleotides match TRBD1. Germline V gene sequence: CDR1 LNHDA, CDR2 SQIVND (reference sequence). V shed 4 bases, J shed 3 bases, and the junction held 6 bases outside the gene matches. The CDR3 extends over 15 amino acids.

The J gene is TRBJ2-4, the V gene TRBV7-9; D might be TRBD1 (5 bases). Trimming shortened V by 1 base and J by 7 bases, and 11 bases separated the two germline ends. Germline CDR1 reads SEHNR; CDR2 reads FQNEAQ (reference sequence). This CDR3 comprises 14 residues. CDR3 in amino acids: CASSLDQGRNIQYF. For the CDR3, the DNA is TGTGCCAGCAGCTTAGACCAGGGTAGGAACATTCAGTACTTC.

V and J are TRBV19 and TRBJ2-7, with D uncertain. Trimming took 6 bases from V and 0 from J, leaving 9 bases between them. CDR3 length: 13 residues. The germline V gene has CDR1 LNHDA and CDR2 SQIVND (reference sequence). CDR3 coding DNA: TGTGCCAGTAGGCTACAGAGCTCCTACGAGCAGTACTTC. It codes for CASRLQSSYEQYF.

The V and J genes are TRBV7-2 and TRBJ2-2, with D maybe TRBD2 (6 bases). Trimming cost V 3 bases and J 3 bases, with 11 bases left between them. Germline assignment: CDR1 SGHTA and CDR2 FQGNSA. The CDR3 has 15 amino acids. The CDR3 protein is CASSFLWGDTGELFF. The DNA of the CDR3 is TGTGCCAGCAGCTTTTTATGGGGGGACACCGGGGAGCTGTTTTTT.

The V gene is TRBV20-1, the J gene TRBJ1-2; D possibly corresponds to TRBD1 (5 bases). The germline CDR1 and CDR2 sequences are DFQATT and SNEGSKA (reference sequence). V was clipped by 5 bases and J by 8 bases, with 12 bases between them. The CDR3 runs to 11 residues. The CDR3 DNA follows: TGCAGTGCTCGGGGGATTGAGGGCTACACCTTC. Translation gives CSARGIEGYTF.

V and J are TRBV30 and TRBJ1-1; D is possibly TRBD1 (5 bases). The ends were cut back, 0 bases at V and 11 bases at J, with 10 bases in the middle. Germline V gives CDR1 GTSNPN, CDR2 SVGIG (reference sequence). There are 11 residues in the CDR3. The DNA for the CDR3 is TGTGCCTGGAGTGTTGGGGCAGTGGCTTTCTTT. Protein sequence: CAWSVGAVAFF.

In its sample, this clone was seen once. The chain links TRBV6-5 to TRBJ1-4; tentatively, D is TRBD1 (5 bases). CDR1 is MNHEY, CDR2 SVGAGI, per germline. The germline V and J ends were trimmed by 4 bases and 7 bases, with 16 bases remaining between them. The CDR3 is 15 amino acids. The CDR3 here is CASSSVGAISEKLFF. The CDR3 DNA is TGTGCCAGCAGTTCGGTAGGGGCCATCAGTGAAAAACTGTTTTTT.

The chain has TRBV7-2 and TRBJ2-2; 8 bases are shared with TRBD2. Germline V gene lookup returns CDR1 SGHTA and CDR2 FQGNSA. Trimming removed 6 bases from V and 4 bases from J; junction bases left unmatched: 7. This CDR3 has 15 amino acids. CDR3 DNA: TGTGCCAGCAGTACAGCGGGGGCGACCACCGGGGAGCTGTTTTTT. It is translated as CASSTAGATTGELFF.

The rearrangement uses TRBV6-5 and TRBJ1-4; unclear D gene. This CDR3 has 14 residues. The germline V gene encodes CDR1 MNHEY and CDR2 SVGAGI. Trimming removed 7 bases from V and 8 bases from J, with 17 bases in between. The CDR3 spells CASKKPSGGEKLFF. The DNA of the CDR3 is TGTGCCAGCAAAAAGCCAAGCGGTGGGGAAAAACTGTTTTTT.

The CDR3 bases are TGTGCCAGCAGCGTAGGCGCTAGCGTCACAGATACGCAGTATTTT. Amino acid sequence: CASSVGASVTDTQYF. The J gene is TRBJ2-3, the V gene TRBV9; D may be TRBD2 (6 bases). There are 15 residues in the CDR3. V lost 0 bases, J lost 2 bases, and 10 bases lay in between. In germline, CDR1 is SGDLS, CDR2 YYNGEE.

Only a few counts were recorded for this clone. The V gene is TRBV7-2, the J gene TRBJ1-5; the D is unclear. Trimming removed 1 base at V and 0 bases at J, with 7 bases between. Germline V CDR1 and CDR2: SGHTA, FQGNSA. This CDR3 spans 15 amino acids. The DNA of the CDR3 is TGTGCCAGCAGCTTAGTCCACGATAGCAATCAGCCCCAGCATTTT. It encodes CASSLVHDSNQPQHF.

The chain couples TRBV6-5 to TRBJ2-4; 7 bases fit TRBD2. The trim removed 5 bases at V and 2 bases at J, leaving 3 bases unmatched. Germline V gives CDR1 MNHEY, CDR2 SVGAGI. This CDR3 comprises 14 residues. This chain's CDR3 is CASSLGGSKNIQYF. The CDR3 DNA reads TGTGCCAGCAGTCTGGGGGGGTCCAAAAACATTCAGTACTTC.

This clone was observed once. The gene calls are TRBV7-8 and TRBJ2-3, with D perhaps TRBD1 (5 bases). V lost 6 bases to trimming and J lost 2 bases, with 21 bases between them. The CDR3 runs 17 residues. The germline CDR1 and CDR2 sequences are SGHVS and FQNEAQ. As DNA, the CDR3 is TGTGCCAGCAGACCACACAACCTAGACAGTCCCACAGATACGCAGTATTTT. Its protein is CASRPHNLDSPTDTQYF.

This chain uses TRBV7-2 with TRBJ1-2, with TRBD1 as a possible D gene (5 bases). The CDR3 is made up of 14 amino acids. The V gene lost 2 bases and the J gene lost 2 bases, with 9 bases spanning the gap. Germline assignment: CDR1 SGHTA and CDR2 FQGNSA. The CDR3 nucleotides read TGTGCCAGCAGCTTACAGGGACCAAACTATGGCTACACCTTC. This encodes CASSLQGPNYGYTF.

This clone has just a few counts. The DNA for the CDR3 is TGTGCCAGCAGTTCCGGACAGGGCGGGTATAATTCACCCCTCCACTTT. Its protein product is CASSSGQGGYNSPLHF. The rearrangement uses TRBV27 and TRBJ1-6; 8 bases line up with TRBD1. This CDR3 spans 16 amino acids. The V gene's germline CDR1 is MNHEY and CDR2 SMNVEV (reference sequence). V gave up 4 bases and J gave up 4 bases; unmatched junction bases: 6.

The chain combines TRBV30 with TRBJ1-1; no clear D. Germline lookup yields CDR1 GTSNPN and CDR2 SVGIG (reference sequence). This CDR3 spans 13 amino acids. V gave up 0 bases and J gave up 1 base, with 6 bases separating them. CDR3 coding DNA: TGTGCCTGGAGTGTACTAGGGAACACTGAAGCTTTCTTT. Translated, it gives CAWSVLGNTEAFF.

This clone was seen more than once but under ten times. This chain connects TRBV5-1 to TRBJ2-6; no definite D call. Per germline, CDR1 SGHRS and CDR2 YFSETQ. The CDR3 contains 16 residues. Trimming cost V 4 bases and J 0 bases, with 11 bases left between them. The chain's CDR3 is CASSQDPASGANVLTF. The DNA of the CDR3 is TGCGCCAGCAGCCAGGACCCCGCCTCTGGGGCCAACGTCCTGACTTTC.

This rearrangement joins TRBV4-3 to TRBJ2-2; D unresolved. Germline V gene lookup returns CDR1 LGHNA and CDR2 YSLEER. The CDR3 has 14 amino acids. Trimming took off 2 bases at V and 4 bases at J, with 8 bases between the two ends. The CDR3 loop is CASSQWEATGELFF. The CDR3 region has the DNA TGCGCCAGCAGCCAATGGGAAGCCACCGGGGAGCTGTTTTTT.

The gene calls are TRBV11-3 and TRBJ1-5; no clear D. The CDR3 extends over 15 amino acids. CDR1 and CDR2 from the germline V gene are SGHNT and YENEEA. The V and J ends lost 0 bases and 5 bases respectively, with 11 bases between them. CDR3 residues: CASSLEGNRYQPQHF. CDR3 in DNA: TGTGCCAGCAGCTTAGAGGGCAATCGGTATCAGCCCCAGCATTTT.

The chain carries TRBV4-2 and TRBJ1-2; 11 nucleotides agree with TRBD1. The CDR3 length is 14 residues. The ends lost 5 bases at V and 5 bases at J; junction bases unmatched: 4. Per the germline V gene, CDR1 is LGHNA and CDR2 is YNFKEQ. The DNA of the CDR3 is TGTGCCAGCAGCACGGGGACAGGGGGTTATGGCTACACCTTC. Its protein product is CASSTGTGGYGYTF.

J is TRBJ2-3 and V is TRBV7-2, with D perhaps TRBD2 (6 bases). Per germline, CDR1 SGHTA and CDR2 FQGNSA. CDR3 length equals 13 residues. V lost 8 bases to trimming and J lost 2 bases, with 11 bases between them. CDR3 residues: CASDWDSTDTQYF. The CDR3 DNA reads TGTGCCAGCGACTGGGACTCCACAGATACGCAGTATTTT.

The chain couples TRBV19 to TRBJ2-7; D remains ambiguous. The CDR3 sequence is 15 residues long. Germline lookup yields CDR1 LNHDA and CDR2 SQIVND (reference sequence). The V end was cut by 4 bases, the J end by 1 base, with 14 bases between. In nucleotides, the CDR3 is TGTGCCAGTAGTAATCGTAGTTCCCAATCCTACGAGCAGTACTTC. Protein: CASSNRSSQSYEQYF.

The V gene is TRBV25-1, the J gene TRBJ1-4; D is ambiguous. The CDR3 is made up of 14 amino acids. V was cut by 3 bases and J by 5 bases, with 10 bases left in between. The germline gives CDR1 MGHDK, CDR2 SYGVNS. The CDR3: CASSDIQPNEKLFF. As DNA, the CDR3 is TGTGCCAGCAGTGATATACAGCCGAATGAAAAACTGTTTTTT.

The chain joins TRBV5-1 to TRBJ1-1; 10 bases are shared with TRBD1. V shed 4 bases, J shed 5 bases, and the junction held 11 bases outside the gene matches. This CDR3 is 16 amino acids long. Germline values: CDR1 SGHRS, CDR2 YFSETQ. DNA of the CDR3: TGCGCCAGCAGCCCCTACCCGGGACAGGGGAATACTGAAGCTTTCTTT. Residues: CASSPYPGQGNTEAFF. Variable domain in full (rest from reference TRBV5-1 and TRBJ1-1): KAGVTQTPRYLIKTRGQQVTLSCSPISGHRSVSWYQQTPGQGLQFLFEYFSETQRNKGNFPGRFSGRQFSNSRSEMNVSTLELGDSALYLCASSPYPGQGNTEAFFGQGTRLTVV.